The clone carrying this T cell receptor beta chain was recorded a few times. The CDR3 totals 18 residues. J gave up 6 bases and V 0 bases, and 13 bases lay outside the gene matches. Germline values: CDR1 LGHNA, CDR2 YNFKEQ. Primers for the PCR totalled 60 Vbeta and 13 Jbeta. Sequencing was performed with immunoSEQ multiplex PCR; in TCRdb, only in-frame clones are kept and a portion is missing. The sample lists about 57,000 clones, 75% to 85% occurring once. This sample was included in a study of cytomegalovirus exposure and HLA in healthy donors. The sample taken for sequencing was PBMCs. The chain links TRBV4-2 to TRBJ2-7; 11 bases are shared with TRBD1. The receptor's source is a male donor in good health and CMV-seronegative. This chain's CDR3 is CASSQDLGTGTGGGEQYF. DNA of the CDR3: TGTGCCAGCAGCCAAGATTTAGGGACCGGGACAGGGGGGGGCGAGCAGTACTTC.